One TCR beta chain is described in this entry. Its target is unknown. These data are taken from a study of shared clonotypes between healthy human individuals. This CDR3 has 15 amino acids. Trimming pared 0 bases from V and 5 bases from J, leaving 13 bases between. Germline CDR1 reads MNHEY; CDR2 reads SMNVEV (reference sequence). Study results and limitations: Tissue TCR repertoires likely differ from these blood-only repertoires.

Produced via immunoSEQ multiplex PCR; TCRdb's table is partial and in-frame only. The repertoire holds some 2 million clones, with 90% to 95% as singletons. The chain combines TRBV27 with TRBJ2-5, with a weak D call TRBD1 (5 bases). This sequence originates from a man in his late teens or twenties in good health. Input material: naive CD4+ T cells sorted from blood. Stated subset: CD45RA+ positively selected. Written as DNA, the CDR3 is TGTGCCAGCAGTTTATCGGGGCGCGCTCTGGAGACCCAGTACTTC. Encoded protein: CASSLSGRALETQYF.